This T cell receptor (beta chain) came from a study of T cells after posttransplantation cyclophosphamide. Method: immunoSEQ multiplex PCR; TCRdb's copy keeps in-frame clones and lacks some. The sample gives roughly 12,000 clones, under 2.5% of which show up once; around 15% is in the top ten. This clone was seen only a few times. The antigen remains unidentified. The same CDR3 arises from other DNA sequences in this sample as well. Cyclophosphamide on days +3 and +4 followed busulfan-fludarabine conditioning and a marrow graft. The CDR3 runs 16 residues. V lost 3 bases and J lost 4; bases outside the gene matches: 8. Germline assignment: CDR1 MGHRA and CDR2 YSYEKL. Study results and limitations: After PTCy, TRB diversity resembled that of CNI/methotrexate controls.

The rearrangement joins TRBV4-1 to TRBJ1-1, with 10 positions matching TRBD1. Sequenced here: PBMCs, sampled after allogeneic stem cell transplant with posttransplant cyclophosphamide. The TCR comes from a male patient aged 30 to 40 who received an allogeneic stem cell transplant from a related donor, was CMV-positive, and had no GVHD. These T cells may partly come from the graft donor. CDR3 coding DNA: TGCGCCAGCAGCCATCCAGGGACAGGGGCGGGCACTGAAGCTTTCTTT. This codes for CASSHPGTGAGTEAFF.